This TCR beta chain was documented in a study of T cells after yellow fever vaccination. Whole-study context: The fractions with low cell numbers were processed using SMART-Seq v4 Ultra Low Input. Findings and caveats of the study: Some clonotypes were seen in both the CD4 and the CD8 compartments. These made up a small share and likely arose from convergent recombination. Primary-vaccination clones mostly resurfaced post-booster (approximately 96% CD4, just under 90% CD8).

This clonotype was seen only a few times. Its antigen is undetermined. Generation of TCR cDNA used 5'RACE template switching (which added a universal primer site and UMIs). From the 5' RACE reads, TCRdb called clonotypes with MiXCR, one entry per CDR3 protein. Of about 210,000 distinct CDR3 sequences in the sample, 3% to 4% are singletons; the top ten hold under 3.5%. The clonotype was recovered from a young man who received the YFV17D yellow fever vaccine. Sample: CD4+ T cells sorted from PBMCs, taken 10 days after the yellow fever booster vaccination.

CDR3 coding DNA: TGTGCCTGGAGAGTGAAGGGGTCGGCCACAGATACGCAGTATTTT. Its protein is CAWRVKGSATDTQYF. The chain is built from TRBV30 and TRBJ2-3, with D perhaps TRBD1 (5 bases). Per the germline V gene, CDR1 is GTSNPN and CDR2 is SVGIG (reference sequence). The CDR3 has 15 residues. V gave up 3 bases and J gave up 2 bases, with 15 bases separating them.